These 24 T cell receptor beta chains were all obtained from the same sample, sequenced in a study of response to subunit inactivated influenza vaccine. TCRdb re-called the RT-PCR reads through MiXCR, storing one row per CDR3 protein. In the table there are around 850,000 distinct CDR3 sequences, approximately 17% of which are singletons. The source was PBMCs from blood, collected approximately 5 days after vaccination. The receptors were gathered from a man aged 50 or older who received an inactivated influenza vaccine.

The table lists this clonotype with many counts. The V call is TRBV15, the J call TRBJ2-1; 8 bases fit TRBD2. The germline CDR1 and CDR2 sequences are LNHNV and YYDKDF (reference sequence). This CDR3 is 17 amino acids long. V gave up 3 bases and J gave up 6 bases; unmatched junction bases: 13. The CDR3 nucleotides are TGTGCCACCAGCAGGGAGTGGGGGACTAGTGGGTTCAATGAGCAGTTCTTC. This codes for CATSREWGTSGFNEQFF.

V is TRBV20-1 and J is TRBJ1-1; D is unresolved. The length of the CDR3 is 10 residues. From germline, CDR1 is DFQATT and CDR2 SNEGSKA (reference sequence). Trimming removed 5 bases at V and 13 bases at J, with 14 bases between. CDR3 region: CSAGRALGFF. The CDR3 bases are TGCAGTGCTGGCCGGGCGTTAGGTTTCTTT.

This clonotype has only a few counts. The chain recombines TRBV7-3 with TRBJ2-1; possibly TRBD1 for D (5 bases). V dropped 5 bases and J dropped 10 bases, with 15 bases sitting between them. There are 13 residues in the CDR3. Germline V gene data show CDR1 as SGHTA and CDR2 as FQGTGA. The CDR3 loop is CASSPLGVSEQFF. The DNA of the CDR3 is TGTGCCAGCAGCCCCCTAGGGGTGAGCGAGCAGTTCTTC.

The chain carries TRBV6-5 and TRBJ2-3; 9 positions match TRBD1. Trimming at V came to 0 bases and at J to 5 bases, leaving 6 bases not matched to a gene. Germline loops: CDR1 MNHEY, CDR2 SVGAGI. The CDR3 loop spans 16 amino acids. CDR3 protein: CASSYSGQGFKDTQYF. The CDR3 DNA reads TGTGCCAGCAGTTACTCTGGACAGGGGTTTAAAGATACGCAGTATTTT.

A few counts support this clonotype. The chain employs TRBV20-1 and TRBJ1-2; TRBD1 aligns across 8 bases. Trimming took 6 bases from V and 8 from J; bases not matched to a gene: 5. Germline CDR1 reads DFQATT; CDR2 reads SNEGSKA (reference sequence). The CDR3 is made up of 11 amino acids. CDR3 in amino acids: CSAKTGVGYTF. Written as DNA, the CDR3 is TGCAGTGCCAAGACAGGGGTCGGCTACACCTTC.

For the CDR3, the DNA is TGTGCCAGCAGACCACTTGGTGGGGAACGCGAGCAGTACTTC. Translation gives CASRPLGGEREQYF. The V gene is TRBV2, the J gene TRBJ2-7, with no clear D. Per germline, CDR1 SNHLY and CDR2 FYNNEI. The V end lost 6 bases, the J end lost 6 bases, and 18 bases lay between the germline ends. This CDR3 comprises 14 residues. Complete variable domain (other parts from reference TRBV2 and TRBJ2-7): EPEVTQTPSHQVTQMGQEVILRCVPISNHLYFYWYRQILGQKVEFLVSFYNNEISEKSEIFDDQFSVERPDGSNFTLKIRSTKLEDSAMYFCASRPLGGEREQYFGPGTRLTVT.

The rearrangement uses TRBV9 and TRBJ2-3; tentative D call: TRBD2 (6 bases). This CDR3 is 15 amino acids long. V was pared by 1 base and J by 4 bases, with 13 bases between. The germline CDR1 and CDR2 sequences are SGDLS and YYNGEE. CDR3 sequence (DNA): TGTGCCAGCAGCGTACCGGGGGATGTAGCAGATACGCAGTATTTT. Its translation is CASSVPGDVADTQYF.

In this sample, this clonotype turned up a few times. The V call is TRBV24-1, the J call TRBJ2-3; no clear D. Between the trimmed V and J ends, which lost 6 bases and 2 bases, there was a span of 14 bases. Per the germline V gene, CDR1 is KGHDR and CDR2 is SFDVKD. The CDR3 has 15 residues. This CDR3 is CATSPAVPPTDTQYF. CDR3 coding DNA: TGTGCCACCAGTCCGGCGGTCCCCCCCACAGATACGCAGTATTTT.

The table lists this clonotype with a few counts. This chain links TRBV28 with TRBJ2-5; 7 bases agree with TRBD1. Looked up from germline, CDR1 is MDHEN and CDR2 is SYDVKM. V shed 10 bases, J shed 1 base, and the junction held 6 bases outside the gene matches. The CDR3 is 13 residues long. As DNA, the CDR3 is TGTGCCATACAACAGGGGTCCCAAGAGACCCAGTACTTC. This translates into CAIQQGSQETQYF.

The chain employs TRBV5-6 and TRBJ1-5; D is unclear. The germline V gene has CDR1 SGHDT and CDR2 YYEEEE. This CDR3 region has 16 residues. Trimming removed 2 bases at V and 3 bases at J, with 15 bases between. CDR3: CASSFAGMEANQPQHF. CDR3 nucleotides: TGTGCCAGCAGCTTCGCGGGGATGGAGGCCAATCAGCCCCAGCATTTT.

This chain uses TRBV3-1 with TRBJ2-7; 11 nucleotides agree with TRBD2. This CDR3 has 14 residues. CDR1 LGHDT and CDR2 YNNKEL come from the germline V gene (reference sequence). The trim removed 1 base at V and 5 bases at J, leaving 1 base unmatched. The CDR3, as DNA: TGTGCCAGCAGCCAAGTAGCGGGAGGGAACGAGCAGTACTTC. Translation gives CASSQVAGGNEQYF.

The chain uses TRBV5-1 and TRBJ1-1; the D gene is possibly TRBD1 (5 bases). Trimming took off 1 base at V and 5 bases at J, with 9 bases between the two ends. The germline V gene encodes CDR1 SGHRS and CDR2 YFSETQ. The CDR3 consists of 13 residues. The CDR3 bases are TGCGCCAGCAGCTTGCAGGGTTGGACTGAAGCTTTCTTT. It encodes CASSLQGWTEAFF.

V and J are TRBV20-1 and TRBJ1-5; D possibly corresponds to TRBD1 (5 bases). CDR3 length equals 15 residues. V dropped 0 bases and J dropped 6 bases, with 15 bases sitting between them. From germline, CDR1 is DFQATT and CDR2 SNEGSKA (reference sequence). CDR3 loop: CSARDHSRQGQPQHF. The CDR3, as DNA: TGCAGTGCTAGAGATCACAGTCGCCAGGGTCAGCCCCAGCATTTT.

The chain links TRBV4-3 to TRBJ2-4; tentatively, D is TRBD1 (5 bases). The V gene's germline CDR1 is LGHNA and CDR2 YSLEER. Deletions cut 0 bases from V and 7 bases from J, with 13 bases between. The CDR3 runs to 15 residues. The CDR3 sequence: CASSQEDTRGNIQYF. In DNA form, the CDR3 reads TGCGCCAGCAGCCAAGAGGACACTCGTGGGAACATTCAGTACTTC.

This clonotype was detected a few times. This sequence joins TRBV20-1 and TRBJ2-7, with 9 bases identical to TRBD1. Germline assignment: CDR1 DFQATT and CDR2 SNEGSKA (reference sequence). V was clipped by 5 bases and J by 0 bases; unmatched bases: 5. This CDR3 is 14 amino acids long. The CDR3 is CSAWTGEYSYEQYF. The CDR3 nucleotides read TGCAGTGCTTGGACAGGGGAATACTCCTACGAGCAGTACTTC.

Only a few counts were recorded for this clonotype. The J gene is TRBJ2-5, the V gene TRBV5-6; D unclear. Germline-derived CDR1 and CDR2 are SGHDT and YYEEEE. Trimming took 3 bases from V and 5 from J, leaving 8 bases between them. The CDR3 spans 12 residues. CDR3 sequence: CASSSFGETQYF. The CDR3 DNA sequence: TGTGCCAGCAGCTCTTTCGGGGAGACCCAGTACTTC.

V is TRBV20-1 and J is TRBJ2-1; TRBD2 matches 7 bases. V lost 6 bases and J lost 2; bases outside the gene matches: 13. The CDR3 length is 16 residues. Germline V gene data show CDR1 as DFQATT and CDR2 as SNEGSKA (reference sequence). CDR3 protein: CSARPGLEVTYNEQFF. The CDR3, as DNA: TGCAGTGCCAGACCTGGACTAGAGGTGACCTACAATGAGCAGTTCTTC.

This clonotype has only a few counts. The chain carries TRBV20-1 and TRBJ2-2, with D perhaps matching TRBD2 (7 bases). Per the germline V gene, CDR1 is DFQATT and CDR2 is SNEGSKA (reference sequence). This CDR3 contains 14 residues. V was trimmed by 6 bases and J by 3 bases, leaving 14 bases between them. CDR3 nucleotide sequence: TGCAGTGCAAGGGGGGGGCCGCACACCGGGGAGCTGTTTTTT. The encoded protein is CSARGGPHTGELFF.

The chain recombines TRBV13 with TRBJ2-7, with D hard to call. This CDR3 has 14 residues. Germline V gene data show CDR1 as PRHDT and CDR2 as FYEKMQ (reference sequence). V was trimmed by 3 bases and J by 0 bases, leaving 9 bases between them. The CDR3 sequence: CASSFASASYEQYF. The CDR3 nucleotides are TGTGCCAGCAGCTTCGCTTCGGCCTCCTACGAGCAGTACTTC.

Many counts were recorded for this clonotype. The chain joins TRBV12-3 or TRBV12-4 to TRBJ2-1, with D tentatively TRBD2 (6 bases). The CDR3 is made up of 11 amino acids. V was shortened by 6 bases and J by 9 bases, with 9 bases between the two germline ends. The CDR3 region is CASRSGLEQFF. The CDR3 nucleotides read TGTGCCAGCAGGTCGGGACTTGAGCAGTTCTTC.

The V and J genes are TRBV25-1 and TRBJ2-1; no clear D gene. Between the trimmed V and J ends, which lost 7 bases and 6 bases, there was a span of 7 bases. This CDR3 has 11 amino acids. CDR1 and CDR2 (germline): MGHDK, SYGVNS. CDR3 in DNA: TGTGCCAGCATGATTGGCAATGAGCAGTTCTTC. Protein sequence: CASMIGNEQFF.

This clonotype has a handful of counts. The J gene is TRBJ2-3, the V gene TRBV28; either TRBD1 or TRBD2 may fit D (6 bases each). CDR1 and CDR2 from the germline V gene are MDHEN and SYDVKM. CDR3 length: 15 amino acids. V shed 6 bases and J shed 4 bases, with 17 bases lying between them. Here the CDR3 DNA reads TGTGCCAGCAGCCCGCTGGGGGGCCCCGCAGATACGCAGTATTTT. Translated, it gives CASSPLGGPADTQYF.

This clonotype came up a few times. The chain combines TRBV28 with TRBJ1-6; maybe TRBD1 (5 bases). V shed 5 bases and J shed 0 bases, with 17 bases lying between them. CDR3 size: 18 residues. In germline, CDR1 is MDHEN, CDR2 SYDVKM. The CDR3 DNA sequence: TGTGCCAGCAGTAGGGCAGGGAAGCGCCTCTCCTATAATTCACCCCTCCACTTT. It specifies CASSRAGKRLSYNSPLHF.

The J gene is TRBJ2-3, the V gene TRBV6-1; D is uncertain. Trimming pared 5 bases from V and 0 bases from J, leaving 12 bases between. Per the germline V gene, CDR1 is MNHNS and CDR2 is SASEGT. The CDR3 has 15 residues. The chain's CDR3 is CASSKQISSTDTQYF. CDR3 bases: TGTGCCAGCAGTAAACAGATTTCTAGCACAGATACGCAGTATTTT.